This TCR beta chain emerged from a study of blood T cell repertoires in COVID-19. Study-wide context: Both acute and convalescent COVID-19 samples were obtained from the United States, Italy and Spain. T cells, B-cell-depleted T cells, or PBMCs supplied cDNA or gDNA.

This CDR3 spans 14 amino acids. Trimming removed 3 bases at V and 3 bases at J, with 13 bases between. Germline assignment: CDR1 SGHRS and CDR2 YFSETQ. Recruited during active infection, patients (from Seattle) were subsequently followed longitudinally. Study processing details: Amplification with reference gene primers provided the estimates of nucleated cell counts. Clones were sequenced by immunoSEQ multiplex PCR, and TCRdb holds only the in-frame ones, with some missing. V and J calls and clone size follow that table, whereas D and trimming were derived from the DNA. The table lists under 400,000 clones, approximately 89% of them singletons.

Material: peripheral blood. The chain links TRBV5-1 to TRBJ2-7; D gene uncertain. The source of this sequence is a woman aged 30 to 39 with COVID-19, enrolled during active disease. This CDR3 reads CASSSERGYYEQYF. In nucleotides, the CDR3 is TGCGCCAGCAGCTCCGAGCGTGGGTACTACGAGCAGTACTTC.